Listed here are 27 T cell receptor beta chains from one sample, sequenced in a study of blood T cell repertoires in COVID-19. Only in-frame clones appear in the TCRdb table, and some are missing; sequencing was by immunoSEQ multiplex PCR. Seen here are more than 350,000 clones, around 87% observed once, and the top ten hold 10%. Material for sequencing was peripheral blood. The source is a woman under 40 with COVID-19, enrolled during active disease.

The J gene is TRBJ2-3, the V gene TRBV7-9; TRBD1 is a possible D gene (5 bases). CDR1 SEHNR and CDR2 FQNEAQ come from the germline V gene (reference sequence). V lost 7 bases to trimming and J lost 0 bases, with 14 bases between them. This CDR3 region has 15 residues. CDR3 coding DNA: TGTGCCAGCACCCTCGACAGTCCTAGCACAGATACGCAGTATTTT. Translated: CASTLDSPSTDTQYF.

The CDR3 protein is CASSPRTTTDTQYF. CDR3 nucleotide sequence: TGTGCCAGCTCACCAAGGACTACTACAGATACGCAGTATTTT. The chain is built from TRBV18 and TRBJ2-3; D is perhaps TRBD2 (6 bases). CDR3 length equals 14 residues. CDR1 KGHSH and CDR2 LQKENI come from the germline V gene. V was shortened by 2 bases and J by 3 bases, with 9 bases between the two germline ends.

This clone is a singleton in its sample. The chain recombines TRBV21-1 with TRBJ2-5; TRBD2, the table's D call, was not compared with the DNA. TRBV21-1 is reported as a pseudogene. This CDR3 is built from 11 residues. The CDR3 coding sequence is TGTGCCAGCCGTTTCGGAGAGACCCAGTACTTC. Translating gives CASRFGETQYF.

The chain is built from TRBV14 and TRBJ2-1, with D perhaps TRBD1 (6 bases). Trimming pared 1 base from V and 7 bases from J, leaving 20 bases between. Per the germline V gene, CDR1 is SGHDN and CDR2 is FVKESK. The CDR3 sequence is 17 residues long. CDR3 in amino acids: CASSQAGKGHGDNEQFF. DNA for the CDR3: TGTGCCAGCAGCCAAGCGGGGAAGGGACACGGGGATAATGAGCAGTTCTTC. The variable domain in full, with the rest retrieved from reference TRBV14 and TRBJ2-1, is EAGVTQFPSHSVIEKGQTVTLRCDPISGHDNLYWYRRVMGKEIKFLLHFVKESKQDESGMPNNRFLAERTGGTYSTLKVQPAELEDSGVYFCASSQAGKGHGDNEQFFGPGTRLTVL.

This clone has just one count. The chain employs TRBV11-1 and TRBJ2-7; the D is unclear. Trimming left V 5 bases short and J 5 bases short, with 10 bases between. The germline CDR1 and CDR2 sequences are SGHAT and FQDESV (reference sequence). CDR3 length: 12 amino acids. The CDR3 sequence is CASSPSVHEQYF. The DNA of the CDR3 is TGTGCCAGCAGCCCGAGTGTCCACGAGCAGTACTTC.

The V and J genes are TRBV12-3 or TRBV12-4 and TRBJ2-1; possible D gene TRBD2, 5 bases. This CDR3 contains 12 residues. Deletions cut 9 bases from V and 8 bases from J, with 14 bases between. CDR3 sequence reads: CASTPGSHEQFF. The CDR3 bases are TGTGCCAGTACCCCGGGGTCACATGAGCAGTTCTTC.

The V call is TRBV6-2 or TRBV6-3, the J call TRBJ2-7, with 11 bases that match TRBD1. The V segment lost 5 bases and the J segment 6 bases; nucleotides outside the gene matches: 3. CDR1 MNHEY and CDR2 SVGEGT come from the germline V gene. CDR3 length: 13 residues. The CDR3 DNA follows: TGTGCCAGCAGTCGGACAGGGGGCGGCGAGCAGTACTTC. It encodes CASSRTGGGEQYF.

The rearrangement links TRBV6-4 to TRBJ2-1, with TRBD2 matching 7 bases. The length of the CDR3 is 15 residues. The germline V gene has CDR1 MRHNA and CDR2 SNTAGT. The V segment lost 4 bases and the J segment 4 bases; nucleotides outside the gene matches: 7. CDR3 in DNA: TGTGCCAGCAGTGCTGGCGGGAGAGGATACAATGAGCAGTTCTTC. This sequence encodes CASSAGGRGYNEQFF.

The chain joins TRBV2 to TRBJ2-5, with 11 bases aligning to TRBD2. Germline CDR1 and CDR2: SNHLY and FYNNEI. The junction had 11 bases not matched to a gene; V was cut back by 6 bases and J by 5 bases. The CDR3 contains 16 residues. CDR3 residues: CASRGRSGRAEETQYF. The CDR3 nucleotides are TGTGCCAGCAGGGGGCGTAGCGGGAGGGCCGAGGAGACCCAGTACTTC.

The chain is built from TRBV2 and TRBJ2-5; D is possibly TRBD1 (6 bases). Germline V gives CDR1 SNHLY, CDR2 FYNNEI. V shed 6 bases and J shed 5 bases, with 7 bases lying between them. This CDR3 region has 11 residues. The chain's CDR3 is CASSTGETQYF. In DNA, the CDR3 is TGTGCCAGCAGCACAGGGGAGACCCAGTACTTC.

The chain is built from TRBV19 and TRBJ2-7; 7 bases match TRBD1. The germline V gene has CDR1 LNHDA and CDR2 SQIVND (reference sequence). The J segment lost 4 bases and the V segment lost 8 bases, leaving 11 bases of the junction unmatched. The CDR3 contains 14 residues. Written as DNA, the CDR3 is TGTGCCAGTTCTCCCTGGGACAGAGCATACGAGCAGTACTTC. Amino acids: CASSPWDRAYEQYF.

This clone was detected only once. This rearrangement joins TRBV6-2 or TRBV6-3 to TRBJ2-7; 7 bases match TRBD2. Germline assignment: CDR1 MNHEY and CDR2 SVGEGT. This CDR3 is built from 15 residues. After removal of 5 bases from V and 1 base from J, the junction contained 8 bases not matched to a gene. The CDR3 protein is CASSHDSGPSYEQYF. CDR3 sequence (DNA): TGTGCCAGCAGTCACGATAGCGGGCCTTCCTACGAGCAGTACTTC.

This chain uses TRBV5-1 with TRBJ2-1, with TRBD2 identical over 16 bases. This CDR3 contains 16 residues. Germline-derived CDR1 and CDR2 are SGHRS and YFSETQ. J gave up 6 bases and V 4 bases, and 4 bases lay outside the gene matches. The CDR3 reads CASSPGLAGGSNEQFF. For the CDR3, the DNA is TGCGCCAGCAGCCCGGGACTAGCGGGAGGGAGCAATGAGCAGTTCTTC. The full variable domain, its missing parts supplied by reference TRBV5-1 and TRBJ2-1, is KAGVTQTPRYLIKTRGQQVTLSCSPISGHRSVSWYQQTPGQGLQFLFEYFSETQRNKGNFPGRFSGRQFSNSRSEMNVSTLELGDSALYLCASSPGLAGGSNEQFFGPGTRLTVL.

The rearrangement joins TRBV9 to TRBJ2-7; a weak D match, TRBD1 (6 bases). The CDR3 sequence is 15 residues long. The germline gives CDR1 SGDLS, CDR2 YYNGEE. Between the trimmed V and J ends, which lost 4 bases and 2 bases, there was a span of 16 bases. The CDR3 DNA follows: TGTGCCAGCAGCCACAGCCCGGACAGCCCCTACGAGCAGTACTTC. Translating it yields CASSHSPDSPYEQYF.

The chain couples TRBV4-2 to TRBJ2-1, with D maybe TRBD2 (6 bases). From germline, CDR1 is LGHNA and CDR2 YNFKEQ. The CDR3 loop spans 14 amino acids. V lost 0 bases and J 5 bases, leaving 8 bases between the germline ends. The CDR3 nucleotides read TGTGCCAGCAGCCAAGAGGGGAGGAACAATGAGCAGTTCTTC. Translated, it gives CASSQEGRNNEQFF.

The V gene is TRBV6-1, the J gene TRBJ2-3; D is perhaps TRBD2 (6 bases). CDR1 MNHNS and CDR2 SASEGT come from the germline V gene. Trimming removed 3 bases at V and 5 bases at J, with 15 bases between. The CDR3 is made up of 15 amino acids. This CDR3 is CASSEGPTRGDTQYF. DNA for the CDR3: TGTGCCAGCAGTGAGGGTCCTACGCGGGGAGATACGCAGTATTTT.

The rearrangement joins TRBV12-2 to TRBJ2-7; TRBD1 is the table's D call, not checked against the DNA. TRBV12-2 is a listed pseudogene. The CDR3 loop spans 15 amino acids. The CDR3: CASRLRGQTPYEQYF. DNA of the CDR3: TGTGCAAGTCGCTTAAGGGGACAGACACCCTACGAGCAGTACTTC.

J is TRBJ1-1 and V is TRBV18; 7 bases fit TRBD1. Looked up from germline, CDR1 is KGHSH and CDR2 is LQKENI. This CDR3 is built from 13 residues. Germline trimming cut 5 bases from V and 7 bases from J; bases unmatched to any gene: 7. DNA of the CDR3: TGTGCCAGCTCAGAACGACAGGGCGTTGAAGCTTTCTTT. Protein: CASSERQGVEAFF.

The J gene is TRBJ2-2, the V gene TRBV7-9; 12 bases line up with TRBD2. After removal of 5 bases from V and 6 bases from J, the junction contained 7 bases not matched to a gene. There are 16 residues in the CDR3. Germline loops: CDR1 SEHNR, CDR2 FQNEAQ (reference sequence). The CDR3 protein is CASSPGTSGRAGELFF. The CDR3 DNA follows: TGTGCCAGCAGCCCCGGGACTAGCGGGCGTGCCGGGGAGCTGTTTTTT.

The V call is TRBV6-1, the J call TRBJ2-7; 11 bases are shared with TRBD1. CDR1 and CDR2 from the germline V gene are MNHNS and SASEGT. V was pared by 0 bases and J by 7 bases, with 14 bases of the junction left unmatched. The CDR3 spans 18 residues. The CDR3 spells CASSEARLLGTGGQEQYF. The CDR3 DNA follows: TGTGCCAGCAGTGAAGCTCGATTGTTGGGGACAGGGGGTCAAGAGCAGTACTTC.

This chain joins TRBV7-2 and TRBJ2-3, with 9 bases matching TRBD1. The CDR3 runs to 15 residues. The V segment lost 5 bases and the J segment 2 bases; nucleotides outside the gene matches: 5. Germline CDR1 SGHTA, CDR2 FQGNSA. Written as DNA, the CDR3 is TGTGCCAGCAGCCCGACAGGGGGGGACACAGATACGCAGTATTTT. It is translated as CASSPTGGDTDTQYF. Combining the CDR3 with reference TRBV7-2 and TRBJ2-3 gives the whole variable domain GAGVSQSPSNKVTEKGKDVELRCDPISGHTALYWYRQSLGQGLEFLIYFQGNSAPDKSGLPSDRFSAERTGGSVSTLTIQRTQQEDSAVYLCASSPTGGDTDTQYFGPGTRLTVL.

The V call is TRBV7-2, the J call TRBJ1-2, with D possibly matching TRBD1 (5 bases). This CDR3 is 13 amino acids long. The V gene's germline CDR1 is SGHTA and CDR2 FQGNSA. Trimming pared 4 bases from V and 4 bases from J, leaving 10 bases between. The CDR3 reads CASSSRDFYGYTF. As DNA, the CDR3 is TGTGCCAGCAGCTCCCGGGACTTCTATGGCTACACCTTC.

The chain combines TRBV28 with TRBJ1-2, with TRBD1 matching 10 bases. The CDR3 runs to 15 residues. Germline assignment: CDR1 MDHEN and CDR2 SYDVKM. Germline trimming cut 5 bases from V and 6 bases from J; bases unmatched to any gene: 9. CDR3 sequence reads: CASSPPGDRGHGYTF. The CDR3, as DNA: TGTGCCAGCAGTCCCCCAGGGGACAGGGGCCATGGCTACACCTTC.

In its sample, this clone was seen once. This chain connects TRBV7-2 to TRBJ1-2; 7 bases match TRBD1. This CDR3 comprises 14 residues. Germline CDR1 SGHTA, CDR2 FQGNSA. Unmatched junction bases numbered 5, after V lost 4 bases and J lost 3 bases. CDR3 in DNA: TGTGCCAGCAGCTCCGGGACAGAATACTATGGCTACACCTTC. Its protein is CASSSGTEYYGYTF.

This chain joins TRBV24-1 and TRBJ1-5, with 7 positions matching TRBD1. Germline trimming cut 4 bases from V and 4 bases from J; bases unmatched to any gene: 6. This CDR3 has 15 amino acids. Germline lookup yields CDR1 KGHDR and CDR2 SFDVKD. The CDR3 coding sequence is TGTGCCACCAGTGACCACGACAGGGCAAATCAGCCCCAGCATTTT. It is translated as CATSDHDRANQPQHF.

With regard to this clone: A much larger clone is a single base away; this may be a read error. The chain recombines TRBV6-5 with TRBJ1-5, with TRBD1 identical over 8 bases. Germline assignment: CDR1 MNHEY and CDR2 SVGAGI. The V and J ends lost 6 bases and 6 bases, in that order; junction bases with no gene match: 4. The CDR3 totals 13 residues. DNA of the CDR3: TGTGCCAGCAGCTCAGGGGGCAGTCAGCCCCAGCATTTT. Translated: CASSSGGSQPQHF.

The CDR3 bases are TGTGCCAGTAAATCATTCGGGACAGGGAGGCAAGAGACCCAGTACTTC. Its protein is CASKSFGTGRQETQYF. This chain links TRBV19 with TRBJ2-5; 9 bases are a match to TRBD1. The CDR3 extends over 16 amino acids. CDR1 LNHDA and CDR2 SQIVND come from the germline V gene (reference sequence). V shed 7 bases and J 2 bases; nucleotides not matched to a gene: 11.